This T cell receptor beta chain was documented in a study of CD8 T cells in Susac syndrome (dated by TCRdb to between 2017 and 2020). Background on the whole study: Repertoire sequencing was used to test whether CD8+ T cell activation and differentiation in Susac syndrome was antigen driven. The clonality of the CD8+ T cell repertoire was compared across more than 9 healthy donors, some 14 Susac syndrome patients and about 16 multiple sclerosis patients.

Concerning this clonotype: Its recognized antigen is unknown. Per-base quality was not reported, and no clone a single base away is much larger than it.

RNA was extracted with the RNeasy kit and about 0.5 to 1 ug was reverse transcribed using random hexamers. TCR beta CDR3 regions were amplified with the immunoSEQ multiplex PCR assay covering 54 Vbeta and 13 Jbeta segments. PCR amplification bias was corrected by using a synthetic template baseline for primer optimization and computational correction. From the authors' description of their analysis: Reads were assigned to V, D and J genes according to IMGT and analyzed in immunoSEQ Analyzer, with only productive sequences retained. Clonality was calculated as one minus the Shannon entropy normalized by log2 of the number of productive unique sequences. For each patient and control, public and private clones were evaluated within the 100 most prevalent clones. Clones were defined as Susac-specific when absent from the healthy and MS cohorts, from fewer than 1,300 published viral clones and from other ImmuneACCESS disease sequences. Through fastp at Q25 and MiXCR, TCRdb rebuilt clones from the public reads, retaining in-frame beta chains. Rows are combined by CDR3 protein, so each entry shows the most common genes and DNA. The V and J calls, along with clone size, are taken from TCRdb and not from the paper's own processing. The sample table shows some 160,000 distinct CDR3 sequences, and roughly 95% are seen once. The ten largest clonotypes hold roughly 0.16% of the sample.

Results and caveats for the whole study, not just this receptor: The number of individuals in the TCR sequencing and HLA analysis was acknowledged as relatively small.

Ends trimmed: V by 8 bases, J by 4 bases; bases unmatched to a gene: 8. Its CDR3 holds 14 amino acids, cysteine through phenylalanine. Only the CDR3 DNA is retained, 42 bases long and in frame from the first base. CDR1 and CDR2 (LNHNV, YYDKDF) derive from the germline V gene (reference sequence). Peripheral blood CD8+ and CD4+ T cells from healthy donors, Susac syndrome patients and multiple sclerosis patients were profiled using high-throughput TCR beta sequencing. The multiple sclerosis controls were treatment-naive patients whose relapsing-remitting disease, either stable or active, fulfilled the revised McDonald criteria. Bulk CD8+ and CD4+ T cells were purified magnetically by negative isolation, whereas CD8+ TEMRA cells were enriched by FACS. Blood was collected in EDTA tubes and processed within 24 hours, with PBMCs isolated through density gradient centrifugation. PBMCs intended for TCR sequencing were cryopreserved in liquid nitrogen and thawed later in a water bath at 37 degrees C. Purity of sorted or isolated CD4+, CD8+ and CD8+ TEMRA cells was at least 90%.

This sequence originates from a human donor with multiple sclerosis. This sequence uses TRBV15 and TRBJ2-1; TRBD1 aligns with 7 central bases. The specimen was CD8+ T cells from PBMCs. The DNA sequence is TGTGCCACCTGGGGCAGGGGGTTTTACAATGAGCAGTTCTTC. Its translation is CATWGRGFYNEQFF.